Below, 20 T cell receptor beta chains from the same sample are listed, as sequenced in a study of naive and memory T cell subsets (TCRdb year 2017). The method behind the library was UMI-ligation and nested PCR. Sequencing instrument: Illumina MiSeq. The ligated cDNA was amplified in four rounds of PCR with nested alpha and beta constant region primers together with the SP2 primer. The public sequencing data were trimmed at Q25 with fastp and processed into clonotypes with MiXCR by TCRdb, which kept only in-frame beta chains. Every distinct CDR3 protein forms one entry, paired with its most common genes and DNA. The sample contains 25,000 to 30,000 distinct CDR3 sequences, roughly 5.2% of them found a single time. The ten largest account for under 8% of the sample. The study described a robust, sensitive protocol for amplifying, sequencing and analyzing TCRs, using 3' ligation of a UMI-containing oligonucleotide to TCR cDNA.

The sequenced sample was blood. These receptors were collected from an adult in good health.

This clonotype was observed at least ten times. The chain employs TRBV12-3 or TRBV12-4 and TRBJ2-1; TRBD1 agrees at 9 bases. After removal of 7 bases from V and 4 bases from J, the junction contained 11 bases not matched to a gene. The CDR3 is 16 residues long. The CDR3 region has the DNA TGTGCCAGCACCGGGGGAGGGACAGGGAATTACAATGAGCAGTTCTTC. Translation: CASTGGGTGNYNEQFF.

This clonotype was detected many times. This chain joins TRBV6-6 and TRBJ2-4; maybe TRBD1 (6 bases). Between the trimmed V and J ends, which lost 4 bases and 2 bases, there was a span of 9 bases. CDR3 length equals 14 residues. Per the germline V gene, CDR1 is MNHNY and CDR2 is SVGAGI (reference sequence). Written as DNA, the CDR3 is TGTGCCAGCAGTTTACAGGGAACCAAAAACATTCAGTACTTC. The encoded protein is CASSLQGTKNIQYF.

Ten or more counts support this clonotype. The chain joins TRBV27 to TRBJ2-1, with 14 bases that match TRBD2. This CDR3 region has 22 residues. Germline CDR1 MNHEY, CDR2 SMNVEV (reference sequence). The V gene end was trimmed by 6 bases and the J gene end by 6 bases; junction bases not matched to a gene: 25. CDR3: CASSPYLMPGLAGAQILNEQFF. The DNA of the CDR3 is TGTGCCAGCAGCCCCTATCTCATGCCGGGACTAGCGGGGGCTCAGATCCTCAATGAGCAGTTCTTC.

This clonotype has ten or more counts. The chain joins TRBV27 to TRBJ2-6, with D perhaps matching TRBD2 (6 bases). Germline values: CDR1 MNHEY, CDR2 SMNVEV (reference sequence). Trimming shortened V by 3 bases and J by 0 bases, and 18 bases separated the two germline ends. CDR3 length equals 19 residues. The CDR3 protein is CASSFLGPSETSGANVLTF. In nucleotides, the CDR3 is TGTGCCAGCAGTTTTCTCGGTCCTAGCGAAACCTCTGGGGCCAACGTCCTGACTTTC. Looking up the rest from reference TRBV27 and TRBJ2-6 gives the full variable domain: EAQVTQNPRYLITVTGKKLTVTCSQNMNHEYMSWYRQDPGLGLRQIYYSMNVEVTDKGDVPEGYKVSRKEKRNFPLILESPSPNQTSLYFCASSFLGPSETSGANVLTFGAGSRLTVL.

This chain links TRBV20-1 with TRBJ2-5, with TRBD2 identical over 11 bases. This CDR3 has 18 amino acids. V was clipped by 6 bases and J by 3 bases; unmatched bases: 18. In germline, CDR1 is DFQATT, CDR2 SNEGSKA (reference sequence). CDR3 loop: CSAQEEGLAGLFEETQYF. The DNA for the CDR3 is TGCAGTGCCCAGGAGGAAGGACTAGCGGGCCTTTTCGAAGAGACCCAGTACTTC.

This clonotype has only a few counts. V is TRBV6-2 or TRBV6-3 and J is TRBJ1-1; 8 nucleotides line up with TRBD1. Germline V gene lookup returns CDR1 MNHEY and CDR2 SVGEGT. V lost 5 bases and J lost 0; bases outside the gene matches: 11. The CDR3 spans 17 residues. CDR3 bases: TGTGCCAGCAGTCCAGACAGGGGTCGGGGTGTGAACACTGAAGCTTTCTTT. Translation gives CASSPDRGRGVNTEAFF.

CDR3 region: CASSLGRLAGAGEQFF. The DNA for the CDR3 is TGCGCCAGCAGCTTGGGTCGACTAGCGGGAGCGGGTGAGCAGTTCTTC. The genes are TRBV5-1 and TRBJ2-1; 12 bases line up with TRBD2. CDR3 length equals 16 residues. V was clipped by 0 bases and J by 9 bases; unmatched bases: 7. From germline, CDR1 is SGHRS and CDR2 YFSETQ.

This clonotype was observed many times. The gene calls are TRBV6-6 and TRBJ2-1; 9 nucleotides match TRBD2. CDR1 MNHNY and CDR2 SVGAGI come from the germline V gene (reference sequence). This CDR3 is built from 14 residues. Losses at the gene ends were 5 bases for V and 7 bases for J; bases not matched to a gene: 6. The CDR3 reads CASSGVAGANEQFF. In DNA form, the CDR3 reads TGTGCCAGCAGTGGAGTAGCGGGAGCTAATGAGCAGTTCTTC.

This clonotype was detected many times. The J gene is TRBJ2-2, the V gene TRBV24-1; D ambiguous. Trimming left V 10 bases short and J 5 bases short, with 13 bases between. The CDR3 length is 13 residues. The germline CDR1 and CDR2 sequences are KGHDR and SFDVKD. This chain's CDR3 is CATRPGGTGELFF. CDR3 nucleotide sequence: TGTGCCACTCGGCCGGGCGGTACCGGGGAGCTGTTTTTT.

This clonotype appeared many times. This chain links TRBV5-1 with TRBJ2-7; D is uncertain. CDR3 length equals 16 residues. V shed 2 bases and J shed 4 bases, with 19 bases lying between them. Germline CDR1 reads SGHRS; CDR2 reads YFSETQ. DNA for the CDR3: TGCGCCAGCAGCTTCTTAGACTCTATCGGGTCTTACGAGCAGTACTTC. It yields the protein CASSFLDSIGSYEQYF.

The chain couples TRBV27 to TRBJ2-7, with 7 nucleotides matching TRBD2. This CDR3 contains 16 residues. Losses at the gene ends were 3 bases for V and 3 bases for J; bases not matched to a gene: 11. Per germline, CDR1 MNHEY and CDR2 SMNVEV (reference sequence). CDR3 in DNA: TGTGCCAGCAGTTTTGGCCTGCGGGGGATTAACTACGAGCAGTACTTC. It codes for CASSFGLRGINYEQYF.

The table lists this clonotype with many counts. The J gene is TRBJ2-3, the V gene TRBV29-1; D perhaps matches TRBD1 (5 bases). The CDR3 consists of 17 residues. Trimming removed 4 bases at V and 2 bases at J, with 22 bases between. CDR1 is SQVTM and CDR2 is ANQGSEA in the germline V gene. The DNA for the CDR3 is TGCAGCGTTGTAGACCCAACTGACAGAAGTCCCACAGATACGCAGTATTTT. This encodes CSVVDPTDRSPTDTQYF.

The chain is built from TRBV12-3 or TRBV12-4 and TRBJ1-5, with 8 bases that match TRBD1. The CDR3 loop spans 17 amino acids. Trimming removed 5 bases from V and 0 bases from J; junction bases left unmatched: 9. The CDR3 nucleotides are TGTGCCAGCAGTCCAGGGGGCACAGAATATAGCAATCAGCCCCAGCATTTT. Amino acid sequence: CASSPGGTEYSNQPQHF.

This clonotype came up a few times. The V and J genes are TRBV4-1 and TRBJ2-1, with TRBD2 as a possible D gene (6 bases). From germline, CDR1 is MGHRA and CDR2 YSYEKL. The length of the CDR3 is 14 residues. V lost 0 bases and J 8 bases, leaving 11 bases between the germline ends. This CDR3 reads CASSQEWGLDEQFF. The CDR3 region has the DNA TGCGCCAGCAGCCAAGAATGGGGACTGGATGAGCAGTTCTTC.

In this sample, this clonotype turned up many times. V usage is TRBV27 and J usage is TRBJ2-1; D gene uncertain. The CDR3 is made up of 13 amino acids. Germline V gene sequence: CDR1 MNHEY, CDR2 SMNVEV (reference sequence). The V end lost 5 bases, the J end lost 10 bases, and 15 bases lay between the germline ends. CDR3 nucleotide sequence: TGTGCCAGCAGTCTCACTCGCTCCAGGGAGCAGTTCTTC. Protein sequence: CASSLTRSREQFF.

This clonotype turned up a few times. The J gene is TRBJ1-5, the V gene TRBV7-2; 7 positions match TRBD1. This CDR3 has 14 amino acids. V trimming: 5 bases; J trimming: 2 bases; junction bases outside the gene matches: 3. Germline lookup yields CDR1 SGHTA and CDR2 FQGNSA. The CDR3: CASSPGQRNQPQHF. The CDR3 DNA follows: TGTGCCAGCAGCCCGGGACAGCGCAATCAGCCCCAGCATTTT. The full variable domain, in which reference TRBV7-2 and TRBJ1-5 provide the parts outside the CDR3, is GAGVSQSPSNKVTEKGKDVELRCDPISGHTALYWYRQSLGQGLEFLIYFQGNSAPDKSGLPSDRFSAERTGGSVSTLTIQRTQQEDSAVYLCASSPGQRNQPQHFGDGTRLSIL.

This clonotype was observed many times. This chain links TRBV29-1 with TRBJ2-2; D not resolved. CDR3 size: 14 residues. Germline V gives CDR1 SQVTM, CDR2 ANQGSEA. V lost 5 bases, J lost 1 base, and 11 bases lay in between. In DNA, the CDR3 is TGCAGCGTTTTAAGAGAATTGAACACCGGGGAGCTGTTTTTT. The encoded protein is CSVLRELNTGELFF.

This clonotype was seen ten or more times. V and J are TRBV12-3 or TRBV12-4 and TRBJ1-1; no firm D call. The length of the CDR3 is 13 residues. V lost 8 bases, J lost 1 base, and 11 bases lay in between. The CDR3 sequence: CASHSATNTEAFF. The CDR3 DNA is TGTGCCAGCCACTCAGCCACGAACACTGAAGCTTTCTTT.

This clonotype was observed at least ten times. V and J are TRBV6-6 and TRBJ2-1; the match to TRBD1 covers 8 bases. Trimming at V came to 4 bases and at J to 9 bases, leaving 5 bases not matched to a gene. CDR1 and CDR2 from the germline V gene are MNHNY and SVGAGI (reference sequence). This CDR3 is built from 13 residues. The CDR3 bases are TGTGCCAGCAGTTCCTACAGGGGGAGTGAGCAGTTCTTC. Its translation: CASSSYRGSEQFF.

At least ten counts were recorded for this clonotype. V gene TRBV9 combines with J gene TRBJ2-1; TRBD2 matches at 10 bases. V lost 3 bases and J lost 6; bases outside the gene matches: 3. CDR1 and CDR2 (germline): SGDLS, YYNGEE. The CDR3 is made up of 14 amino acids. Here the CDR3 DNA reads TGTGCCAGCAGCGCCGGGACTAGCGTCAATGAGCAGTTCTTC. Translation gives CASSAGTSVNEQFF.